This entry features one T cell receptor (beta chain) sequence. The data are from a study of control samples from healthy donors and cancer patients. CDR1 KGHSH and CDR2 LQKENI come from the germline V gene. This CDR3 is 13 amino acids long. The V end lost 6 bases, the J end lost 7 bases, and 15 bases lay between the germline ends. Repertoires were generated with immunoSEQ multiplex PCR, while TCRdb's copy carries only in-frame clones and drops some. The data show under 140,000 clones, around 89% seen once. The rearrangement links TRBV18 to TRBJ1-1; tentative D call: TRBD1 (6 bases). Sequences were obtained from PBMCs. The receptor was derived from a woman in her sixties with lung cancer. Written as DNA, the CDR3 is TGTGCCAGCTCGTCAGGGGCGCAAAATGAAGCTTTCTTT. Protein: CASSSGAQNEAFF.